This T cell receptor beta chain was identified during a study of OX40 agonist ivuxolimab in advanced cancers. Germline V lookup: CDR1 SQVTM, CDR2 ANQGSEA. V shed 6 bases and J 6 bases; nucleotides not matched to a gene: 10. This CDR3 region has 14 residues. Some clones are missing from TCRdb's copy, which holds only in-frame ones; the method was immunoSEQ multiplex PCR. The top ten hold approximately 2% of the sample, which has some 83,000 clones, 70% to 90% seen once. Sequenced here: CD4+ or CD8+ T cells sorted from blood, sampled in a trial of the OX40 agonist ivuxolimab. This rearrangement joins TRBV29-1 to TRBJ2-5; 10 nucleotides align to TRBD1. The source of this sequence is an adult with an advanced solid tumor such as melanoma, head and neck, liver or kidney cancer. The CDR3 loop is CSVPALDRGKTQYF. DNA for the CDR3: TGCAGCGTCCCCGCCCTGGACAGGGGGAAGACCCAGTACTTC.